Below, 26 T cell receptor beta chains from the same sample are listed, as sequenced in a study of breast tumors, draining lymph nodes, adjacent tissues. A single record per CDR3 protein comes from TCRdb applying MiXCR to the multiplex PCR reads. The sample yields around 190,000 distinct CDR3 sequences, approximately 33% seen once. Breast cancer patients provided tissue from their axillary draining lymph nodes. Material for sequencing was axillary lymph node tissue. Source of these receptors: a female donor with breast cancer. Some clones in this sample may be carry-over from other donors' samples.

Of note for this clonotype: Mismatch with germline at one junction end may stem from a read error. The J gene is TRBJ1-3, the V gene TRBV6-5, with no clear D. CDR3 length: 15 residues. The germline V gene has CDR1 MNHEY and CDR2 SVGAGI. CDR3 bases: TGTGCCAGCGGGTCGCTGAAAGGCTCTGGAAACACCATATACTTT. This gives the protein CASGSLKGSGNTIYF.

This clonotype was seen once. Germline and junction disagree at one end, which may indicate a read error. The chain's CDR3 is CTVAGGAGEKLFF. In DNA form, the CDR3 reads TGCACCGTTGCTGGGGGGGCCGGTGAAAAACTGTTTTTT. The gene calls are TRBV29-1 and TRBJ1-4; D perhaps matches TRBD1 (6 bases). Per germline, CDR1 SQVTM and CDR2 ANQGSEA. The CDR3 spans 13 residues.

The sample holds many counts of this clonotype. The chain links TRBV5-5 to TRBJ1-3; D is ambiguous. This CDR3 has 17 residues. V lost 0 bases and J 8 bases, leaving 21 bases between the germline ends. Germline V CDR1 and CDR2: SGHKS, YYEKEE (reference sequence). As DNA, the CDR3 is TGTGCCAGCAGCTTGGCCTCGAGATATCAATACCGCGACACCATATATTTT. This sequence encodes CASSLASRYQYRDTIYF. Variable domain in full (rest from reference TRBV5-5 and TRBJ1-3): DAGVTQSPTHLIKTRGQQVTLRCSPISGHKSVSWYQQVLGQGPQFIFQYYEKEERGRGNFPDRFSARQFPNYSSELNVNALLLGDSALYLCASSLASRYQYRDTIYFGEGSWLTVV.

This chain uses TRBV3-1 with TRBJ1-2, with 9 bases aligning to TRBD1. Germline values: CDR1 LGHDT, CDR2 YNNKEL (reference sequence). J was trimmed by 4 bases and V by 6 bases; bases with no gene match: 6. There are 14 residues in the CDR3. The CDR3 sequence: CASRGTGFIYGYTF. The CDR3 DNA follows: TGTGCCAGCAGAGGGACAGGGTTTATCTATGGCTACACCTTC.

This clonotype was observed many times. The chain combines TRBV9 with TRBJ2-3; tentatively, D is TRBD2 (6 bases). CDR1 and CDR2 (germline): SGDLS, YYNGEE. The ends were cut back, 2 bases at V and 6 bases at J, with 16 bases in the middle. The CDR3 totals 15 residues. The CDR3 nucleotides are TGTGCCAGCAGCGTTAGCGGCCTACCGGGGGATACGCAGTATTTT. Encoded protein: CASSVSGLPGDTQYF.

This clonotype has ten or more counts. V usage is TRBV5-1 and J usage is TRBJ2-1, with D perhaps matching TRBD2 (7 bases). CDR3 length: 15 residues. Trimming cost V 0 bases and J 1 base, with 8 bases left between them. The germline CDR1 and CDR2 sequences are SGHRS and YFSETQ. The chain's CDR3 is CASSLEGGSYNEQFF. The CDR3 coding sequence is TGCGCCAGCAGCTTGGAGGGGGGGTCCTACAATGAGCAGTTCTTC.

The rearrangement uses TRBV29-1 and TRBJ2-1, with D uncertain. CDR1 and CDR2 (germline): SQVTM, ANQGSEA. CDR3 length equals 12 residues. The V and J ends lost 3 bases and 10 bases respectively, with 13 bases between them. The CDR3 here is CSVEVTQSEQFF. CDR3 nucleotides: TGCAGCGTTGAGGTGACTCAGTCCGAGCAGTTCTTC.

This clonotype was recorded a few times. Just one base apart from a much larger clone, this may be a read error. The chain recombines TRBV5-6 with TRBJ2-7; possibly TRBD1 for D (5 bases). Trimming shortened V by 2 bases and J by 5 bases, and 14 bases separated the two germline ends. CDR1 is SGHDT and CDR2 is YYEEEE in the germline V gene. The CDR3 sequence is 14 residues long. CDR3 DNA: TGTGCCAGCAGCTTAGAGACAGCGTTTGACGAGCAGTACTTC. This codes for CASSLETAFDEQYF.

In this sample, this clonotype turned up many times. The rearrangement uses TRBV7-9 and TRBJ1-2; 10 bases align to TRBD1. The trim removed 3 bases at V and 2 bases at J, leaving 0 bases unmatched. CDR3 length: 14 amino acids. CDR1 is SEHNR, CDR2 FQNEAQ, per germline (reference sequence). The CDR3 loop reads CASSLGQGNYGYTF. The CDR3 coding sequence is TGTGCCAGCAGCTTGGGACAGGGGAACTATGGCTACACCTTC.

A single count supports this clonotype. The rearrangement links TRBV20-1 to TRBJ2-5, with 11 nucleotides matching TRBD1. The CDR3 has 17 amino acids. V lost 3 bases, J lost 1 base, and 10 bases stayed unmatched. The germline gives CDR1 DFQATT, CDR2 SNEGSKA (reference sequence). The CDR3 here is CSASGGTGGLGQETQYF. The CDR3 DNA sequence: TGCAGTGCTAGCGGGGGGACAGGGGGGCTTGGCCAAGAGACCCAGTACTTC.

On this clonotype itself: Relative to the germline gene, one junction end is altered; a read error may explain this. This chain connects TRBV12-3 or TRBV12-4 to TRBJ2-1, with D tentatively TRBD2 (5 bases). This CDR3 spans 16 amino acids. The CDR3 region has the DNA TGTGCCAGCAGTTTAGGAGCTAGCAGCTCCTGCAATGAGCAGTTCTTC. Translating it yields CASSLGASSSCNEQFF.

In this sample, this clonotype turned up a few times. Just one base apart from a much larger clone, this may be a read error. The conserved phenylalanine or tryptophan is not found at the CDR3 terminus, so this likely reflects a read error. The chain is built from TRBV12-5 and TRBJ2-1; D may be TRBD1 or TRBD2 (5 bases each). Looked up from germline, CDR1 is LGHNT and CDR2 is FRNRAP. This CDR3 spans 13 amino acids. V gave up 5 bases and J gave up 4 bases, with 9 bases separating them. CDR3 loop: CASGMGVYNEQFL. CDR3 in DNA: TGTGCTAGTGGTATGGGGGTTTACAATGAGCAGTTCCTC.

In the case of this clonotype: A read error may be the cause here, since a much bigger clone is one base away. The V call is TRBV30, the J call TRBJ2-7; 10 positions match TRBD2. CDR1 is GTSNPN, CDR2 SVGIG, per germline (reference sequence). J gave up 2 bases and V 4 bases, and 8 bases lay outside the gene matches. The CDR3 has 15 residues. The CDR3 loop reads CAWTLAGEGAYEQYF. In DNA, the CDR3 is TGTGCCTGGACTCTAGCGGGAGAAGGGGCCTACGAGCAGTACTTC.

This clonotype was counted between two and nine times. A clone one base away is much larger, so this may be a read error. CDR3 nucleotides: TGTGCCAGCAGTTTCTCGGGACTAGGGTACGAGCAGTACTTC. This gives the protein CASSFSGLGYEQYF. V gene TRBV12-3 or TRBV12-4 combines with J gene TRBJ2-7; 8 bases agree with TRBD2. There are 14 residues in the CDR3. V was clipped by 3 bases and J by 4 bases; unmatched bases: 5.

The genes are TRBV7-3 and TRBJ2-1; 7 bases agree with TRBD2. In germline, CDR1 is SGHTA, CDR2 FQGTGA. V lost 4 bases, J lost 1 base, and 7 bases stayed unmatched. The CDR3 runs to 16 residues. CDR3 nucleotide sequence: TGTGCCAGCAGCTGGGGTAGCGGGCGGTCCTACAATGAGCAGTTCTTC. It specifies CASSWGSGRSYNEQFF.

The chain recombines TRBV6-1 with TRBJ2-7; TRBD2 matches 9 bases. V dropped 9 bases and J dropped 3; count of bases not matched to a gene: 15. This CDR3 spans 16 amino acids. Germline V gene sequence: CDR1 MNHNS, CDR2 SASEGT. The CDR3 DNA follows: TGTGCCAGTACGACTGCGGGGCTAGCGGGACTCTACGAGCAGTACTTC. This sequence encodes CASTTAGLAGLYEQYF.

This clonotype was seen at least ten times. V and J are TRBV6-5 and TRBJ2-3; 9 positions match TRBD1. The CDR3 length is 15 residues. Germline V CDR1 and CDR2: MNHEY, SVGAGI. J lost 1 base, V lost 6 bases, and 5 bases had no gene match. In DNA, the CDR3 is TGTGCCAGCAGAGTACAGGGGGCGCGCACAGATACGCAGTATTTT. This codes for CASRVQGARTDTQYF.

Many counts were recorded for this clonotype. The CDR3 is CAGGKGSNQPQHF. CDR3 DNA sequence: TGTGCCGGTGGAAAGGGTAGCAATCAGCCCCAGCATTTT. The J gene is TRBJ1-5, the V gene TRBV12-3 or TRBV12-4; no firm D call. The CDR3 covers 13 residues. V was clipped by 11 bases and J by 0 bases, with 11 bases between them.

The CDR3 is CASSLLGVSYNEQFF. DNA for the CDR3: TGTGCCAGCAGTTTATTGGGGGTATCCTACAATGAGCAGTTCTTC. The J gene is TRBJ2-1, the V gene TRBV28; D could derive from TRBD1 or TRBD2 (5 bases each). The V gene's germline CDR1 is MDHEN and CDR2 SYDVKM. V was clipped by 1 base and J by 1 base, with 8 bases between them. The CDR3 loop spans 15 amino acids.

This clonotype was seen repeatedly, ten times or more. The V and J genes are TRBV2 and TRBJ2-1; TRBD1 agrees at 12 bases. The CDR3 is 16 residues long. Germline CDR1 reads SNHLY; CDR2 reads FYNNEI. V trimming: 7 bases; J trimming: 10 bases; junction bases outside the gene matches: 14. The CDR3 here is CASNLKAGQGAREQFF. CDR3 bases: TGTGCCAGCAACCTCAAGGCGGGACAGGGGGCGCGAGAGCAGTTCTTC.

V gene TRBV7-9 combines with J gene TRBJ1-1, with D uncertain. Trimming took 3 bases from V and 9 from J, leaving 5 bases between them. Germline loops: CDR1 SEHNR, CDR2 FQNEAQ (reference sequence). The CDR3 is made up of 10 amino acids. Here the CDR3 DNA reads TGTGCCAGCAGCTTCGGGCAAGCTTTCTTT. Translating gives CASSFGQAFF. The variable domain in full, completed from reference TRBV7-9 and TRBJ1-1, reads DTGVSQNPRHKITKRGQNVTFRCDPISEHNRLYWYRQTLGQGPEFLTYFQNEAQLEKSRLLSDRFSAERPKGSFSTLEIQRTEQGDSAMYLCASSFGQAFFGQGTRLTVV.

As to this clonotype: The CDR3 carries no conserved terminal phenylalanine or tryptophan, so it likely arises from a read error. The chain is built from TRBV7-9 and TRBJ1-4, with a weak D call TRBD1 (5 bases). Trimming removed 1 base from V and 6 bases from J, with 9 bases in between. Germline assignment: CDR1 SEHNR and CDR2 FQNEAQ (reference sequence). CDR3 length: 14 amino acids. The CDR3 reads CASSLVGADEKLFL. The CDR3 nucleotides read TGTGCCAGCAGCTTAGTTGGGGCAGATGAAAAACTGTTTCTT.

This clonotype occurred many times. J is TRBJ2-3 and V is TRBV9; tentatively, D is TRBD1 (6 bases). The CDR3 covers 16 residues. CDR1 and CDR2 from the germline V gene are SGDLS and YYNGEE. Trimming took 4 bases from V and 0 from J, leaving 15 bases between them. CDR3: CASSPVGAASTDTQYF. CDR3 DNA sequence: TGTGCCAGCAGCCCTGTGGGGGCCGCTAGCACAGATACGCAGTATTTT.

CDR3 DNA: TGCGCCAGCCGTACCGGTCGGTGGGAGACCCAGTACTTC. It codes for CASRTGRWETQYF. This chain uses TRBV5-1 with TRBJ2-5; D remains ambiguous. Trimming took off 7 bases at V and 5 bases at J, with 15 bases between the two ends. This CDR3 spans 13 amino acids. Germline V gene lookup returns CDR1 SGHRS and CDR2 YFSETQ.

This clonotype was found many times. The chain combines TRBV20-1 with TRBJ1-2, with TRBD1 as a possible D gene (5 bases). Trimming took 4 bases from V and 6 from J, leaving 12 bases between them. This CDR3 has 12 amino acids. Germline assignment: CDR1 DFQATT and CDR2 SNEGSKA (reference sequence). DNA for the CDR3: TGCAGTGCTACTCGGGACGGTCATGGCTACACCTTC. Protein: CSATRDGHGYTF.

This clonotype has a handful of counts. A read error may be the cause here, since a much bigger clone is one base away. The rearrangement uses TRBV12-3 or TRBV12-4 and TRBJ1-6, with TRBD1 matching over 7 bases. The CDR3 covers 17 residues. V shed 3 bases, J shed 3 bases, and the junction held 8 bases outside the gene matches. The DNA for the CDR3 is TGTGCCAGCAGTTTCAGGGGGGGGCAGAACTATAATTCACCCCTCCACTTT. It codes for CASSFRGGQNYNSPLHF.